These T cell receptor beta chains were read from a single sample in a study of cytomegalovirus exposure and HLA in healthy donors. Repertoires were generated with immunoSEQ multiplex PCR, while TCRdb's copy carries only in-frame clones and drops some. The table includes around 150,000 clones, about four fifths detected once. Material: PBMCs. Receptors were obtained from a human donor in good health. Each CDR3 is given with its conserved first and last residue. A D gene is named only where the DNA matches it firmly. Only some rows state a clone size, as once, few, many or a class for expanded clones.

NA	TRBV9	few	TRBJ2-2	CASSEAAGTSTGELFF	TGTGCCAGCAGCGAGGCTGCCGGGACATCGACCGGGGAGCTGTTTTTT
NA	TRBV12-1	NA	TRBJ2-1	CASSSTFPVVIRGAYNEQFF	TGTGCCAGCAGCTCCACCTTCCCCGTCGTAATACGGGGGGCCTACAATGAGCAGTTCTTC
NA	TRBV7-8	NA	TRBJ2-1	CASSTSLGIAHNEQFF	TGTGCCAGCAGCACGTCACTAGGGATTGCCCACAATGAGCAGTTCTTC
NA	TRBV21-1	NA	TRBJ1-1	CASSPRGAAADNTEAFF	TGTGCCAGCAGCCCCAGGGGGGCGGCGGCCGATAACACTGAAGCTTTCTTT
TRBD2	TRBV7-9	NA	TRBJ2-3	CASSLGGLTDTQYF	TGTGCCAGCAGCTTGGGAGGGCTCACAGATACGCAGTATTTT
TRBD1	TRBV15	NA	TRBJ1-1	CATSSLRTGTNTEAFF	TGTGCCACCAGCAGCTTGAGGACAGGGACGAACACTGAAGCTTTCTTT
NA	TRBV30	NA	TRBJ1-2	CAWSSLTGLGGYTF	TGTGCCTGGAGTTCCCTCACAGGGCTGGGTGGCTACACCTTC
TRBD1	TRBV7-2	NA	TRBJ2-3	CASSRNPGQDGITQYF	TGTGCCAGCAGCCGTAATCCGGGACAGGACGGGATTACGCAGTATTTT
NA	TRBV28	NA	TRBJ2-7	CASSFWLRSAREQYF	TGTGCCAGCAGTTTTTGGTTGAGAAGCGCGCGCGAGCAGTACTTC
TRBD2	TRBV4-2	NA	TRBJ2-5	CASSHGTSGSQEVETQYF	TGTGCCAGCAGCCATGGGACTAGCGGGAGTCAAGAAGTAGAGACCCAGTACTTC
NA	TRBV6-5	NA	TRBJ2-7	CASSYTPGGPYEQYF	TGTGCCAGCAGTTACACACCCGGAGGCCCCTACGAGCAGTACTTC
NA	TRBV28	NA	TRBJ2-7	CASRNEGASYEQYF	TGTGCCAGCAGAAACGAGGGAGCCTCCTACGAGCAGTACTTC
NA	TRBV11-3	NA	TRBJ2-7	CASSLGSTGYEQYF	TGTGCCAGCAGCTTAGGCTCGACTGGCTACGAGCAGTACTTC
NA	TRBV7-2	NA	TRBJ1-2	CASGEQGGLYGYTF	TGTGCCAGCGGGGAACAGGGCGGTTTGTATGGCTACACCTTC
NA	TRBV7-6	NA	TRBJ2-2	CASSLEVSTVTGELFF	TGTGCCAGCAGCTTAGAGGTTTCAACAGTCACCGGGGAGCTGTTTTTT
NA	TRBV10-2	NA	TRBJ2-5	CASRLQETQYF	TGCGCCAGCAGATTACAAGAGACCCAGTACTTC
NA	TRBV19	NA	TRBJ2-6	CASSIVAGAGANVLTF	TGTGCCAGTAGTATCGTGGCAGGGGCTGGGGCCAACGTCCTGACTTTC
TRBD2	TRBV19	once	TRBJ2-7	CASSLAGGPSYEQYF	TGTGCCAGTAGTTTAGCGGGGGGGCCCTCCTACGAGCAGTACTTC
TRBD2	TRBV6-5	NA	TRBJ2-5	CASSATLAGQRAQYF	TGTGCCAGCAGTGCCACACTAGCGGGGCAAAGGGCCCAGTACTTC
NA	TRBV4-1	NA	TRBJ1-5	CASSQERGNSNQPQHF	TGCGCCAGCAGCCAAGAAAGGGGTAATAGCAATCAGCCCCAGCATTTT
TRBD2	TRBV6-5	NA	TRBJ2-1	CASRSLAGAYNEQFF	TGTGCCAGCAGGTCACTAGCGGGCGCCTACAATGAGCAGTTCTTC
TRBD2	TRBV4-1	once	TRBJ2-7	CASSQTGTGTSGTRQYF	TGCGCCAGCAGCCAAACTGGGACCGGGACTAGCGGGACTAGGCAGTACTTC
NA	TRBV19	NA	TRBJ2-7	CASSIRDNSYEQYF	TGTGCCAGTAGTATCCGGGACAATTCCTACGAGCAGTACTTC
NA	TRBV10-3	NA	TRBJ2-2	CAIRSEGDTGELFF	TGTGCCATCAGGAGCGAGGGTGACACCGGGGAGCTGTTTTTT
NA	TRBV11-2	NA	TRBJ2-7	CASSPIGSGIHEQYF	TGTGCCAGCAGCCCGATCGGGTCAGGGATCCACGAGCAGTACTTC